The T cell receptor (beta chain) described here comes from a study of T cells in Graves' hyperthyroidism and ophthalmopathy. Overall study findings and caveats: Among clonotypes expanded in thyroid above 0.001, most were also found in blood.

Amplification targeted TCR beta CDR3 regions from RNA transcripts. With the HTBI primer set, the TCR CDR3 went through a first round of RT-PCR. TCRdb processed the multiplex PCR reads anew with MiXCR; each CDR3 protein has one entry. Here the sample spans a few hundred thousand distinct CDR3 sequences, more than 15% being singletons. Germline V lookup: CDR1 DFQATT, CDR2 SNEGSKA (reference sequence). Trimming removed 0 bases from V and 7 bases from J; junction bases left unmatched: 7. This CDR3 has 16 residues. To note about this clonotype: Its antigen is undetermined.

Stable hyperthyroidism: no ophthalmopathy progression over 18 months of follow-up. PBMCs were derived from 10 ml fresh peripheral blood. The rearrangement uses TRBV20-1 and TRBJ1-5; 12 bases are a match to TRBD1. The receptor's source is a woman aged 30 to 39 with Graves' hyperthyroidism. The sample was blood. Here the CDR3 DNA reads TGCAGTGCTAGAGATATGGGACAGGGGGCCGAACAGCCCCAGCATTTT. Translated: CSARDMGQGAEQPQHF.